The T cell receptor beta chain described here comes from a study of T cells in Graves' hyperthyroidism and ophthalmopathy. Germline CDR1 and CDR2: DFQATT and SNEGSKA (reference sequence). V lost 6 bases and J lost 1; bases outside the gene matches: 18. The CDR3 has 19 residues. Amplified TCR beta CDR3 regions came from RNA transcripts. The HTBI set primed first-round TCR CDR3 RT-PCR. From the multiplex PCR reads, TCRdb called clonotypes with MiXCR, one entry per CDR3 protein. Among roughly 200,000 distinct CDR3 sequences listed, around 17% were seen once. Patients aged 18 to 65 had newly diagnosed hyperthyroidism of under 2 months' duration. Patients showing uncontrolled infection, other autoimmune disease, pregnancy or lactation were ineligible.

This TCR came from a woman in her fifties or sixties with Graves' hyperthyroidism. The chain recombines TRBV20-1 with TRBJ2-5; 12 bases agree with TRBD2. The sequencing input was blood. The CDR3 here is CSADQRLAGDLRAQETQYF. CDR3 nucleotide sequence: TGCAGTGCCGACCAGAGACTAGCGGGAGATTTGAGGGCCCAAGAGACCCAGTACTTC.